This T cell receptor (beta chain) was obtained from a study of T cell responses to AZD1222 COVID-19 vaccine. About the research overall: Analyses pooled second doses at about 4 or about 12 weeks.

Generated by immunoSEQ multiplex PCR, the TCRdb table keeps only in-frame clones and is missing some. The sample holds around 84,000 clones; 87% are singletons and the top ten take less than 1.6%. CDR1 MGHRA and CDR2 YSYEKL come from the germline V gene. V was cut by 1 base and J by 8 bases, with 17 bases left in between. The CDR3 runs to 15 residues. Study results and limitations: Every sample of the repertoires postdated the peak T cell response.

Notes on this clone: Its antigen is unidentified.

Sequencing was performed on peripheral blood, taken on day 0 of AZD1222 vaccination. This receptor was identified in an adult in good health. This chain uses TRBV4-1 with TRBJ1-2; D remains ambiguous. CDR3 sequence: CASSQAETEPGGYTF. Here the CDR3 DNA reads TGCGCCAGCAGCCAAGCTGAGACGGAACCTGGGGGCTACACCTTC.